This record covers a single T cell receptor (beta chain). Amplification used 60 Vbeta primers and 13 Jbeta primers. The method was immunoSEQ multiplex PCR; TCRdb's version includes in-frame clones alone and lacks a portion of them. Of about 140,000 clones listed, 70% to 80% were seen once; the top ten hold about 2.2%. The sample is drawn from a study of cytomegalovirus exposure and HLA in healthy donors. Germline V gene lookup returns CDR1 SGHRS and CDR2 YFSETQ. This CDR3 has 12 amino acids. The germline V and J ends were trimmed by 7 bases and 2 bases, with 9 bases remaining between them. The sequence was collected from a young man in good health and CMV-seronegative. Sequencing was carried out using PBMCs. The chain combines TRBV5-1 with TRBJ2-5, with D possibly being TRBD1 (5 bases). CDR3 sequence reads: CASGAGQETQYF. The CDR3 DNA reads as TGCGCCAGCGGAGCAGGGCAAGAGACCCAGTACTTC.